The 2 T cell receptor beta chains presented below share a single source sample, sequenced in a study of shared clonotypes between healthy human individuals (dated by TCRdb to the early 2020s). The receptor library was made with the immunoSEQ multiplex PCR assay. Here the immuneACCESS table is served through TCRdb, limited to in-frame sequences with V and J called. Missing clones are a known gap in these copies; in checked studies unresolved V genes cover under half, and the rest lacks a known reason. The table for this sample lists 2 million to 2.5 million clones; less than 95% of them were counted only once. Around 0.35% of the sample is held by the ten biggest clonotypes. What was sequenced was naive CD4+ T cells from PBMCs. The sample's cell subset or site label, decoded: CD45RA+ positively selected. The receptor source for this set is a man aged 18 to 29 in good health. Some clones in this sample may be carry-over from other donors' samples.

The chain joins TRBV6-4 to TRBJ2-7, with 12 bases fitting TRBD2. J was trimmed by 2 bases and V by 5 bases; bases with no gene match: 4. The V gene's germline CDR1 is MRHNA and CDR2 SNTAGT. The CDR3 runs 15 residues. In DNA form, the CDR3 reads TGTGCCAGCAGTTCGGGACTAGCGGGCCCCTACGAGCAGTACTTC. This translates into CASSSGLAGPYEQYF.

The CDR3 protein is CASSPGTGFHEQYF. CDR3 nucleotides: TGTGCCAGCAGCCCGGGGACAGGGTTCCACGAGCAGTACTTC. The J gene is TRBJ2-7, the V gene TRBV11-2, with TRBD1 matching over 9 bases. With V trimmed by 5 bases and J by 5 bases, 7 bases remained unmatched. Germline loops: CDR1 SGHAT, CDR2 FQNNGV. The CDR3 runs to 14 residues. Drawing the rest from reference TRBV11-2 and TRBJ2-7, the complete variable domain is EAGVAQSPRYKIIEKRQSVAFWCNPISGHATLYWYQQILGQGPKLLIQFQNNGVVDDSQLPKDRFSAERLKGVDSTLKIQPAKLEDSAVYLCASSPGTGFHEQYFGPGTRLTVT.